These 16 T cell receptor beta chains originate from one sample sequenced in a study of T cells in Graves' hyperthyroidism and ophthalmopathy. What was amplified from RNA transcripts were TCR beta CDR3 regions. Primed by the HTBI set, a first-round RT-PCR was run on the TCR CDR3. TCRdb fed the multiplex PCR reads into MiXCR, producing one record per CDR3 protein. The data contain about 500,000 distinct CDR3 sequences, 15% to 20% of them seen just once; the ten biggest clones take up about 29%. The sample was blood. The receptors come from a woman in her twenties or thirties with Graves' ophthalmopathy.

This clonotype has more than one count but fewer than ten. CDR3 protein: CASSSYRGAYEQYF. The CDR3 region has the DNA TGTGCCAGCAGTTCCTACAGGGGAGCCTACGAGCAGTACTTC. This chain connects TRBV12-3 or TRBV12-4 to TRBJ2-7; 7 bases agree with TRBD1. The CDR3 covers 14 residues. After removal of 4 bases from V and 2 bases from J, the junction contained 5 bases not matched to a gene.

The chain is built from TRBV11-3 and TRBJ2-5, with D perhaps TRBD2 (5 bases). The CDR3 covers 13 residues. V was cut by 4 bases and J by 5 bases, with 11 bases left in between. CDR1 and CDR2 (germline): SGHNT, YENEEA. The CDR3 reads CASSSGPGETQYF. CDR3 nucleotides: TGTGCCAGCAGCTCGGGTCCGGGGGAGACCCAGTACTTC.

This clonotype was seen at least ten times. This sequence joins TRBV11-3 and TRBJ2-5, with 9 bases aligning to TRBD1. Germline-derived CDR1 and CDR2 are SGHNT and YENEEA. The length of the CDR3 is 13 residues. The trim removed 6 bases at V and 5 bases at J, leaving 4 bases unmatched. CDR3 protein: CASSDRGTETQYF. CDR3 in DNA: TGTGCCAGCAGTGACAGGGGGACGGAGACCCAGTACTTC.

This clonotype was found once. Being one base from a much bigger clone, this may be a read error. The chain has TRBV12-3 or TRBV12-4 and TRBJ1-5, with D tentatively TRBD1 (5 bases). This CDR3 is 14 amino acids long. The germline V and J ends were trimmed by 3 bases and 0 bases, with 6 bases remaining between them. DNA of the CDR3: TGTGCCAGCAGTTTGGGGCCTAGCAATCAGCCCCAGCATTTT. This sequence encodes CASSLGPSNQPQHF.

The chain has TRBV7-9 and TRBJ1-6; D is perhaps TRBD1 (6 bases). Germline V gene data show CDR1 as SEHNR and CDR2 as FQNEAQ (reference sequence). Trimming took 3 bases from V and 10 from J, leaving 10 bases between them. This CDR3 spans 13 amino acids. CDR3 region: CASSLDSSSPLHF. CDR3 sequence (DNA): TGTGCCAGCAGCTTGGACAGTTCCTCACCCCTCCACTTT. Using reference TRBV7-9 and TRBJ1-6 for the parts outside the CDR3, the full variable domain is DTGVSQNPRHKITKRGQNVTFRCDPISEHNRLYWYRQTLGQGPEFLTYFQNEAQLEKSRLLSDRFSAERPKGSFSTLEIQRTEQGDSAMYLCASSLDSSSPLHFGNGTRLTVT.

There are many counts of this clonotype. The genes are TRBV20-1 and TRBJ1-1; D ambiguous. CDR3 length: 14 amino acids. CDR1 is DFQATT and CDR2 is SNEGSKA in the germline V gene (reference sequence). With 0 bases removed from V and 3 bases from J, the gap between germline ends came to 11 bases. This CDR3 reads CSARDMSRHTEAFF. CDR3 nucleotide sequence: TGCAGTGCTAGAGATATGAGCCGACACACTGAAGCTTTCTTT.

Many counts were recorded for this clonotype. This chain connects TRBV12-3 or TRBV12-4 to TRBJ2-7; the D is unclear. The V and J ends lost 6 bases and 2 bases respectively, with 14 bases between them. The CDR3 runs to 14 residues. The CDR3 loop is CASRRLEKTYEQYF. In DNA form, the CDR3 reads TGTGCCAGCAGACGACTTGAGAAAACCTACGAGCAGTACTTC.

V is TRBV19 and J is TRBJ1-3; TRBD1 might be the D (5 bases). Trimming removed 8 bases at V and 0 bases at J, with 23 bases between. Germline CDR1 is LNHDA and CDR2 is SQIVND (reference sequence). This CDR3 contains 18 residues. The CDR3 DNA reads TGTGCCAGTTATTCCGTGGTTTCAGGGAGAAGCTCTGGAAACACCATATATTTT. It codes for CASYSVVSGRSSGNTIYF.

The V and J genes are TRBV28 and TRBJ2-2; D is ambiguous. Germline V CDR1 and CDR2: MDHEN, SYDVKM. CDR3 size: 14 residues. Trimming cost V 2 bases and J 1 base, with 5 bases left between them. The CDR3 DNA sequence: TGTGCCAGCAGTTTAGATGAGAACACCGGGGAGCTGTTTTTT. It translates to CASSLDENTGELFF. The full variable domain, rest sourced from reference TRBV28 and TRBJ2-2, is DVKVTQSSRYLVKRTGEKVFLECVQDMDHENMFWYRQDPGLGLRLIYFSYDVKMKEKGDIPEGYSVSREKKERFSLILESASTNQTSMYLCASSLDENTGELFFGEGSRLTVL.

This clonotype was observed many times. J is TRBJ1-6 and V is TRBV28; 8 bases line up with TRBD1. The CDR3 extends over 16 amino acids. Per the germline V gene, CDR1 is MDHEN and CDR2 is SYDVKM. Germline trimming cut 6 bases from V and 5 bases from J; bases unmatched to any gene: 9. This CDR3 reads CASSPWTGSDNSPLHF. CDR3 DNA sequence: TGTGCCAGCAGCCCCTGGACAGGGTCGGATAATTCACCCCTCCACTTT.

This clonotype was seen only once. CDR3 DNA sequence: TGCAGTGTCACGCGACAGGGGGACTACGAGCAGTACTTC. It codes for CSVTRQGDYEQYF. The chain employs TRBV20-1 and TRBJ2-7; 9 bases line up with TRBD1. Germline V gene sequence: CDR1 DFQATT, CDR2 SNEGSKA (reference sequence). After removal of 7 bases from V and 3 bases from J, the junction contained 7 bases not matched to a gene. The CDR3 runs 13 residues.

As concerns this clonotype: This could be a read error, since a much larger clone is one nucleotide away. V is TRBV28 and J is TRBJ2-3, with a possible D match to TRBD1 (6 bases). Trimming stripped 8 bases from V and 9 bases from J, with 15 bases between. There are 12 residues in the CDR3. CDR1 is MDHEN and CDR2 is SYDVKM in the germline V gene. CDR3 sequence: CASGNPRGTQYF. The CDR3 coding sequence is TGTGCCAGCGGCAACCCCAGGGGCACGCAGTATTTT.

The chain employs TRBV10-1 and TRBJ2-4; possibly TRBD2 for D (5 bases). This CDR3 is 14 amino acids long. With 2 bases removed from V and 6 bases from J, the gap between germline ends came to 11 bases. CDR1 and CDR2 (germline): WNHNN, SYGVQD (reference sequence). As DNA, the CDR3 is TGCGCCAGCAGTGAGGGAAGCGGTCGAAACATTCAGTACTTC. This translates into CASSEGSGRNIQYF.

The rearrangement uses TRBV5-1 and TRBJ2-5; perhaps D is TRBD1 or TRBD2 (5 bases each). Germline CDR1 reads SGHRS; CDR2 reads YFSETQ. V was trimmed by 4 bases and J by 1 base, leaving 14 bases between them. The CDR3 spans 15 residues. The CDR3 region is CASSQDGGSQETQYF. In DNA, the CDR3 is TGCGCCAGCAGCCAAGATGGGGGTTCCCAAGAGACCCAGTACTTC.

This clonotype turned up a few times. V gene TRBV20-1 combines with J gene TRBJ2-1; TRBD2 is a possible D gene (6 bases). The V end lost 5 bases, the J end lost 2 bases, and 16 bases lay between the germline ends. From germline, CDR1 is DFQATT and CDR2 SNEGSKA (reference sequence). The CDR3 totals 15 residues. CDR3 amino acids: CSALTQTSTYNEQFF. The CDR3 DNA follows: TGCAGTGCTCTTACTCAGACTAGTACCTACAATGAGCAGTTCTTC.

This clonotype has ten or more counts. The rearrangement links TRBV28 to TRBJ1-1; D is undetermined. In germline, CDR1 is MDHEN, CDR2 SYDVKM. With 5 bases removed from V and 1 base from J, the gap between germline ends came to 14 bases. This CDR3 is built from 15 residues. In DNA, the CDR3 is TGTGCCAGCAGTCCCCTGAGCCTGAAGAACACTGAAGCTTTCTTT. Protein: CASSPLSLKNTEAFF.